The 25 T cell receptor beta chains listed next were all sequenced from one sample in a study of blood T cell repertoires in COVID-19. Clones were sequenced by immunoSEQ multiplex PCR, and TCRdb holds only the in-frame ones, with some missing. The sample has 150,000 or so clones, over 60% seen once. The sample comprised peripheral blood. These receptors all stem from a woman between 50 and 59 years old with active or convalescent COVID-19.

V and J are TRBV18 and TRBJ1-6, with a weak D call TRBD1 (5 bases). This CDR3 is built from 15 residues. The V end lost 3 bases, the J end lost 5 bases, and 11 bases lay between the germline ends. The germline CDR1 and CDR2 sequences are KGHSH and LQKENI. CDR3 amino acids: CASSPDRQNNSPLHF. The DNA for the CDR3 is TGTGCCAGCTCACCTGACCGACAGAATAATTCACCCCTCCACTTT.

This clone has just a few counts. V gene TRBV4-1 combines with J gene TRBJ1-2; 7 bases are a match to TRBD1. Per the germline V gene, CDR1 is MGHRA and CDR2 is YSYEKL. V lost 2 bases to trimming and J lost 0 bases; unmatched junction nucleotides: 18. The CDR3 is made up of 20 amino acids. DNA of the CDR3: TGCGCCAGCAGCCAAAAGCGGCAGGACAGGCGAAATTCAGCTAACTATGGCTACACCTTC. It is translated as CASSQKRQDRRNSANYGYTF.

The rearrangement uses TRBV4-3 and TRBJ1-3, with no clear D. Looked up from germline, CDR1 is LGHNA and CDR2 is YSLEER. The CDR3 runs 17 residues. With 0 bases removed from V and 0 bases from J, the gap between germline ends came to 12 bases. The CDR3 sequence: CASSQDQVFSSGNTIYF. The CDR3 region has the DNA TGCGCCAGCAGCCAAGATCAGGTGTTTAGCTCTGGAAACACCATATATTTT.

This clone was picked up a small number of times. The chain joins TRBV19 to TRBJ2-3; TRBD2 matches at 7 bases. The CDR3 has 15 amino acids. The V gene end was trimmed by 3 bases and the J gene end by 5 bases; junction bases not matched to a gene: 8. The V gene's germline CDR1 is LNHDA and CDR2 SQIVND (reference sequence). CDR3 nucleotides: TGTGCCAGTAGTATTCACCGCGGGAGTGGAGATACGCAGTATTTT. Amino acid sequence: CASSIHRGSGDTQYF.

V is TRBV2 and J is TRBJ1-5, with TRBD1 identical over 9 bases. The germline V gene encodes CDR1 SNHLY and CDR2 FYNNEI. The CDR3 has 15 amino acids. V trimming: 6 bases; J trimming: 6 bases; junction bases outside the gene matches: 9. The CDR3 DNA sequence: TGTGCCAGCAGGCGCGAGGGACAGGGAAGTCAGCCCCAGCATTTT. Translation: CASRREGQGSQPQHF.

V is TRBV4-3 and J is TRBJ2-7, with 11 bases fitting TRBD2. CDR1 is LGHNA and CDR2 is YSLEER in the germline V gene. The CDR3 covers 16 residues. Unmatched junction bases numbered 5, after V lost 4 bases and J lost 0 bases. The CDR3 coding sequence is TGCGCCAGCAGCCCCCGGACTAGCGGGCGCTCCTACGAGCAGTACTTC. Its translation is CASSPRTSGRSYEQYF.

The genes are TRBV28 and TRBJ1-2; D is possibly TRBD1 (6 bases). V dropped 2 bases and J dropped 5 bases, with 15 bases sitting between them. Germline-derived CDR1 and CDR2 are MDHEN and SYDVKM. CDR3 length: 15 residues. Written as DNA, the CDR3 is TGTGCCAGCAGTTTAATGGGGGCCTCGTCATATGGCTACACCTTC. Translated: CASSLMGASSYGYTF.

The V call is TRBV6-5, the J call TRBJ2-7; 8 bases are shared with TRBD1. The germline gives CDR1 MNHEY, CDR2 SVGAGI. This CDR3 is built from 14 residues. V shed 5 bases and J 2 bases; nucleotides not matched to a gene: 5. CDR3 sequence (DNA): TGTGCCAGCAGTCTAGGGACAGGCGCCTACGAGCAGTACTTC. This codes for CASSLGTGAYEQYF.

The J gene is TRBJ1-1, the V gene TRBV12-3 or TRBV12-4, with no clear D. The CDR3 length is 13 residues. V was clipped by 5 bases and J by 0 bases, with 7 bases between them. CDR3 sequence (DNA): TGTGCCAGCAGTCGGAGGGTGAACACTGAAGCTTTCTTT. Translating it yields CASSRRVNTEAFF.

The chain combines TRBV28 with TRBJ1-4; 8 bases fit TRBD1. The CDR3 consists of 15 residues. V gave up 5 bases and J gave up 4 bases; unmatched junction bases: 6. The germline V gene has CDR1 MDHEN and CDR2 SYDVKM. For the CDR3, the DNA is TGTGCCAGCAGTCAGCAGGGGGCTGGTAATGAAAAACTGTTTTTT. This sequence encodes CASSQQGAGNEKLFF.

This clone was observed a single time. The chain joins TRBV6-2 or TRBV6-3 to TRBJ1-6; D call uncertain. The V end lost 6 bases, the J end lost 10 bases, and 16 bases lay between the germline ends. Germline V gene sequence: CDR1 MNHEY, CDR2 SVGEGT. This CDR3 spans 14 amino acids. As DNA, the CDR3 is TGTGCCAGCAGCCGAACGCGGCCCCCCTCACCCCTCCACTTT. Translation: CASSRTRPPSPLHF.

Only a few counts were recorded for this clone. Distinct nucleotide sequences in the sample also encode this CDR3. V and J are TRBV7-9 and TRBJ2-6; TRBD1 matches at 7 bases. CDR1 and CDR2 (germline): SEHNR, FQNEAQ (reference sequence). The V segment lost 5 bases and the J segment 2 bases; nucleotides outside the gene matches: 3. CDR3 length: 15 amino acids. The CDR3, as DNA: TGTGCCAGCAGCCCCCAGGGGGCTGGGGCCAACGTCCTGACTTTC. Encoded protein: CASSPQGAGANVLTF.

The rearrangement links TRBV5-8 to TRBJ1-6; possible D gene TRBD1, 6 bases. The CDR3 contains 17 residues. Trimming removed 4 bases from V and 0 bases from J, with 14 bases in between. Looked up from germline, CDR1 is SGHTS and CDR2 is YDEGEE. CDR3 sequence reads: CASSPNRGSSYNSPLHF. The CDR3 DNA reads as TGTGCCAGCAGCCCTAATAGGGGGAGCTCCTATAATTCACCCCTCCACTTT.

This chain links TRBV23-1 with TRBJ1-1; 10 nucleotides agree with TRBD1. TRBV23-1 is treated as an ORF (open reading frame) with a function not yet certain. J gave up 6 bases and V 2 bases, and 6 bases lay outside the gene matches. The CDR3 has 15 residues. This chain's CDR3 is CASSQRDRGSAEAFF. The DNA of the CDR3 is TGCGCCAGCAGTCAACGGGACAGGGGATCGGCTGAAGCTTTCTTT.

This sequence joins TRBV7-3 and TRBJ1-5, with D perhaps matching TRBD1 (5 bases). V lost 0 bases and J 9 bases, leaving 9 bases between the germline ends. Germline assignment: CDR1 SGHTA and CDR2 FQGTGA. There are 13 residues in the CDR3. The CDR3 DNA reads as TGTGCCAGCAGCTTAACGGGGGGTGGGCCCCAGCATTTT. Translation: CASSLTGGGPQHF.

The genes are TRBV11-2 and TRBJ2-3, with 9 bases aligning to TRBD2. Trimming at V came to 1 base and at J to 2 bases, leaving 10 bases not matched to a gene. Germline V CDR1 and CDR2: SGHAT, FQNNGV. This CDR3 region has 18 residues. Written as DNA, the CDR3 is TGTGCCAGCAGCTTAGTGGAGACTAGCGGAAGATCCACAGATACGCAGTATTTT. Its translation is CASSLVETSGRSTDTQYF.

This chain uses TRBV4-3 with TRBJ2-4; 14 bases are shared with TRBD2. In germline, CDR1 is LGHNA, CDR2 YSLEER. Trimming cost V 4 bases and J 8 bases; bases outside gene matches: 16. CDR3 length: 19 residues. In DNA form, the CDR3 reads TGCGCCAGCAGCCTGAGGATAGGGACTAGCGGGGGACGTGGGGACATTCAGTACTTC. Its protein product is CASSLRIGTSGGRGDIQYF.

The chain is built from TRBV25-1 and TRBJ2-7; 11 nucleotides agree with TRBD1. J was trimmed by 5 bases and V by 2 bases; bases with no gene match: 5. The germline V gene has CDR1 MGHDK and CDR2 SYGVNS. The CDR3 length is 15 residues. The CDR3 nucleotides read TGTGCCAGCAGTGAAGGGGGGACAGGGGGGAACGAGCAGTACTTC. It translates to CASSEGGTGGNEQYF.

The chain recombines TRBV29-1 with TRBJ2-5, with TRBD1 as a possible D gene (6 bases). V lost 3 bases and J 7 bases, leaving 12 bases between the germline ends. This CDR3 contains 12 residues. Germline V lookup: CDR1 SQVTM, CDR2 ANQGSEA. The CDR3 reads CSVELGRGTQYF. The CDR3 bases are TGCAGCGTTGAGTTGGGCAGGGGGACCCAGTACTTC.

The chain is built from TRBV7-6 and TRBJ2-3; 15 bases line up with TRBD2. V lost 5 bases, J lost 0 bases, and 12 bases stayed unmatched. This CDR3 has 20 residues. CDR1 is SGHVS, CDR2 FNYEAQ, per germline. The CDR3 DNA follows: TGTGCCAGCAGCGGACGGACTAGCGGGAGGGCCTTCCGAAGCACAGATACGCAGTATTTT. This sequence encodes CASSGRTSGRAFRSTDTQYF.

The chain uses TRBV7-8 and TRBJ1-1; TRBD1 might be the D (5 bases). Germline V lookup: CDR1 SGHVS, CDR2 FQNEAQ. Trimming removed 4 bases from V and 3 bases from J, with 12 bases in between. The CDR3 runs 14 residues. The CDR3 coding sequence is TGTGCCAGCAGCTCGAATTTAGGGGACACTGAAGCTTTCTTT. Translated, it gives CASSSNLGDTEAFF. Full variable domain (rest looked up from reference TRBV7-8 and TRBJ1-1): GAGVSQSPRYKVAKRGQDVALRCDPISGHVSLFWYQQALGQGPEFLTYFQNEAQLDKSGLPSDRFFAERPEGSVSTLKIQRTQQEDSAVYLCASSSNLGDTEAFFGQGTRLTVV.

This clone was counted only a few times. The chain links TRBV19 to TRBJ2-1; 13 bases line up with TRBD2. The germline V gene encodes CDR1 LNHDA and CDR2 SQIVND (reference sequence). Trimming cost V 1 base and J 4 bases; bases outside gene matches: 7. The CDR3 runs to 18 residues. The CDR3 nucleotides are TGTGCCAGTAGTATAGGACCAGGGACTAGCGGGAAGTACAATGAGCAGTTCTTC. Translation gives CASSIGPGTSGKYNEQFF.

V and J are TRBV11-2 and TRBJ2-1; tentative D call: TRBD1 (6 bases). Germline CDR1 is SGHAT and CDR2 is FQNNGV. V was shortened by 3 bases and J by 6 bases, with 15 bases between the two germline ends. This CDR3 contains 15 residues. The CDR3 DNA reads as TGTGCCAGCAGCTTGGGGCAGGGGAGTTTCAATGAGCAGTTCTTC. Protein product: CASSLGQGSFNEQFF.

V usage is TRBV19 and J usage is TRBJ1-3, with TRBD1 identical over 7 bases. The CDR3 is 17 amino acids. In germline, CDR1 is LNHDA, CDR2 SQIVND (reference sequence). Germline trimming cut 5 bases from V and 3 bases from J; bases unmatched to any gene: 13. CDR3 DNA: TGTGCCAGTAGTCGGGGGACCGGGACAGAATTTGGAAACACCATATATTTT. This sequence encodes CASSRGTGTEFGNTIYF.

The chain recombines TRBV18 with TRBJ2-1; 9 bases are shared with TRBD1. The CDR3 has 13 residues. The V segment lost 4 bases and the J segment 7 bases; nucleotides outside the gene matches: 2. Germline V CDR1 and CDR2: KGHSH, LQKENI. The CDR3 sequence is CASSRQGGNEQFF. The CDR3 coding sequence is TGTGCCAGCTCACGACAGGGGGGAAATGAGCAGTTCTTC.